This section outlines one TCR beta chain sequence together with its context. The antigen is not known. This entry belongs to a study of CD8 T cells in ankylosing spondylitis. The study, taken as a whole, reports: Earlier literature documents some of the motif variants in reactive arthritis synovial fluid and blood. There was a TCR beta motif, made of several highly homologous variants, that appeared characteristic of ankylosing spondylitis blood.

Per the germline V gene, CDR1 is MNHEY and CDR2 is SMNVEV (reference sequence). The V and J ends lost 4 bases and 7 bases, in that order; junction bases with no gene match: 12. The CDR3 has 16 amino acids. Making the TCR beta libraries involved quantitative 5'-RACE with molecular barcodes. MiXCR, run by TCRdb on the 5' RACE reads, gives a single entry per CDR3 protein. Altogether around 890,000 distinct CDR3 sequences are present, 12% being singletons, with the ten largest covering around 0.51%. The chain carries TRBV27 and TRBJ1-5; 8 nucleotides agree with TRBD1. The TCR sequence derives from a male donor with ankylosing spondylitis. Sequencing input: blood, either unsorted or a sorted T cell fraction (not recorded which). The CDR3 sequence is CASSSTPTGVRQPQHF. CDR3 in DNA: TGTGCCAGCAGTTCGACACCGACAGGGGTTAGGCAGCCCCAGCATTTT.